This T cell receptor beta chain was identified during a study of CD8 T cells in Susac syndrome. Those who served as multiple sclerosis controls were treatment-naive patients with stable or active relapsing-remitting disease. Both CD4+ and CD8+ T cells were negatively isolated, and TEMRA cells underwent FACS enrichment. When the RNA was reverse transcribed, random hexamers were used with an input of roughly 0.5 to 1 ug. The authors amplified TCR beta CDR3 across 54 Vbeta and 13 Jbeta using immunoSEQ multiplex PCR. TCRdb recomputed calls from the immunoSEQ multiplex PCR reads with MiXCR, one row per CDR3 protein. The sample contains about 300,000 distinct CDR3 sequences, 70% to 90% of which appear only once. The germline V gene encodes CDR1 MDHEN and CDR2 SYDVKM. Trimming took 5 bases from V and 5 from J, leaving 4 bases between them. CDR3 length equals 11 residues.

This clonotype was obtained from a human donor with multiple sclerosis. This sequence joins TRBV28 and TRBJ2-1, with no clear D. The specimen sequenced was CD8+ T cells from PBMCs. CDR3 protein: CASSANNEQFF. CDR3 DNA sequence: TGTGCCAGCAGTGCCAACAATGAGCAGTTCTTC.